The 27 T cell receptor beta chains given below trace back to one sample, sequenced in a study of blood T cells in healthy people across ages. Sample-barcoded 5' priming and a J-beta primer mix drove a second PCR of about 7 to 12 cycles. TCRdb ran MiXCR on the 5' RACE reads and lists one entry per CDR3 protein. The sample carries about 900,000 distinct CDR3 sequences, approximately 49% recorded once. What was sequenced was blood. Source of these receptors: a man under 40 in good health.

There are a few counts of this clonotype. This chain connects TRBV27 to TRBJ2-3; D is ambiguous. Germline CDR1 and CDR2: MNHEY and SMNVEV (reference sequence). V lost 2 bases and J 2 bases, leaving 8 bases between the germline ends. CDR3 size: 14 residues. The CDR3 sequence is CASSLGRTTDTQYF. For the CDR3, the DNA is TGTGCCAGCAGTTTAGGACGGACCACAGATACGCAGTATTTT.

The V and J genes are TRBV25-1 and TRBJ1-6; D is unclear. Germline assignment: CDR1 MGHDK and CDR2 SYGVNS. Trimming removed 3 bases from V and 0 bases from J, with 9 bases in between. This CDR3 comprises 16 residues. The DNA for the CDR3 is TGTGCCAGCAGTGATTTTGGGAGCTCCTATAATTCACCCCTCCACTTT. Amino acids: CASSDFGSSYNSPLHF. Complete variable domain (other parts from reference TRBV25-1 and TRBJ1-6): EADIYQTPRYLVIGTGKKITLECSQTMGHDKMYWYQQDPGMELHLIHYSYGVNSTEKGDLSSESTVSRIRTEHFPLTLESARPSHTSQYLCASSDFGSSYNSPLHFGNGTRLTVT.

The chain employs TRBV6-1 and TRBJ1-4, with D hard to call. Germline-derived CDR1 and CDR2 are MNHNS and SASEGT. Trimming removed 2 bases from V and 4 bases from J, with 14 bases in between. The CDR3 totals 16 residues. CDR3 amino acids: CASSEWAGIDNEKLFF. Here the CDR3 DNA reads TGTGCCAGCAGTGAATGGGCGGGCATCGATAATGAAAAACTGTTTTTT.

This chain connects TRBV5-6 to TRBJ2-7; D uncertain. The CDR3 is 14 residues long. V gave up 4 bases and J gave up 10 bases, with 21 bases separating them. Germline values: CDR1 SGHDT, CDR2 YYEEEE. The DNA for the CDR3 is TGTGCCAGCAGCCTAAACCAACGAGGAATCGGACAGTACTTC. It translates to CASSLNQRGIGQYF.

This chain uses TRBV27 with TRBJ1-5, with D unresolved. CDR3 length: 15 residues. Trimming cost V 6 bases and J 0 bases, with 12 bases left between them. The germline CDR1 and CDR2 sequences are MNHEY and SMNVEV (reference sequence). The CDR3 DNA sequence: TGTGCCAGCAGCCGACATGACAATAGCAATCAGCCCCAGCATTTT. Translating it yields CASSRHDNSNQPQHF.

This chain joins TRBV6-1 and TRBJ2-7; 7 bases fit TRBD1. This CDR3 is 12 amino acids long. J lost 6 bases, V lost 3 bases, and 2 bases had no gene match. Germline CDR1 is MNHNS and CDR2 is SASEGT. Here the CDR3 DNA reads TGTGCCAGCAGTGATGGGACAGCCGAGCAGTACTTC. Translation gives CASSDGTAEQYF.

The chain has TRBV10-3 and TRBJ2-3; 15 nucleotides line up with TRBD2. CDR1 ENHRY and CDR2 SYGVKD come from the germline V gene. This CDR3 has 18 amino acids. The trim removed 10 bases at V and 3 bases at J, leaving 14 bases unmatched. CDR3: CATAAGTSGGTGTDTQYF. CDR3 DNA sequence: TGTGCCACTGCCGCCGGGACTAGCGGGGGGACGGGGACAGATACGCAGTATTTT.

The chain has TRBV20-1 and TRBJ1-4; 8 nucleotides match TRBD1. CDR1 is DFQATT, CDR2 SNEGSKA, per germline (reference sequence). Losses at the gene ends were 3 bases for V and 4 bases for J; bases not matched to a gene: 4. This CDR3 region has 14 residues. In DNA form, the CDR3 reads TGCAGTGCTAGGGGACAGGACGGTAATGAAAAACTGTTTTTT. Its protein is CSARGQDGNEKLFF.

This chain links TRBV12-3 or TRBV12-4 with TRBJ2-7, with D possibly being TRBD1 (5 bases). The CDR3 loop spans 15 amino acids. V lost 6 bases, J lost 7 bases, and 22 bases lay in between. The DNA of the CDR3 is TGTGCCAGCAGCCCGGTTAGGGGCCCCGAGATTGAGCAGTACTTC. Translating it yields CASSPVRGPEIEQYF.

This clonotype has just a few counts. The chain links TRBV3-1 to TRBJ2-5; D unclear. CDR3 length: 13 residues. Germline V gene sequence: CDR1 LGHDT, CDR2 YNNKEL (reference sequence). V was cut by 0 bases and J by 5 bases, with 7 bases left in between. The CDR3 DNA sequence: TGTGCCAGCAGCCAAGAAATTGGCGAGACCCAGTACTTC. Its protein product is CASSQEIGETQYF.

This CDR3 is CASSLRTGLSYEQYF. As DNA, the CDR3 is TGTGCCAGCAGTTTAAGGACAGGTCTGTCCTACGAGCAGTACTTC. The V and J genes are TRBV27 and TRBJ2-7; the match to TRBD1 covers 7 bases. The CDR3 has 15 amino acids. Germline V gives CDR1 MNHEY, CDR2 SMNVEV (reference sequence). Trimming took 2 bases from V and 1 from J; bases not matched to a gene: 5.

The chain joins TRBV28 to TRBJ2-7, with 9 bases aligning to TRBD2. CDR1 is MDHEN and CDR2 is SYDVKM in the germline V gene. Germline trimming cut 5 bases from V and 2 bases from J; bases unmatched to any gene: 10. CDR3 size: 16 residues. The CDR3 nucleotides read TGTGCCAGCAGTCCCGGGACTAGCTGGACTACCTACGAGCAGTACTTC. Protein: CASSPGTSWTTYEQYF.

This clonotype was seen a handful of times. The chain links TRBV20-1 to TRBJ2-1; tentatively, D is TRBD2 (6 bases). The length of the CDR3 is 13 residues. V lost 3 bases and J lost 7, with 13 bases in between. Germline CDR1 reads DFQATT; CDR2 reads SNEGSKA (reference sequence). Here the CDR3 reads CSASGGVENEQFF. CDR3 sequence (DNA): TGCAGTGCTAGTGGCGGGGTGGAGAATGAGCAGTTCTTC.

This chain links TRBV29-1 with TRBJ1-1; D may be TRBD1 (5 bases). This CDR3 is built from 12 residues. CDR1 and CDR2 from the germline V gene are SQVTM and ANQGSEA. Trimming left V 3 bases short and J 3 bases short, with 8 bases between. The CDR3 DNA follows: TGCAGCGTTGATCCAGGGTACACTGAAGCTTTCTTT. Amino acids: CSVDPGYTEAFF.

This sequence joins TRBV20-1 and TRBJ2-3, with a possible D match to TRBD2 (5 bases). The germline V and J ends were trimmed by 7 bases and 1 base, with 15 bases remaining between them. Germline V gene sequence: CDR1 DFQATT, CDR2 SNEGSKA (reference sequence). The length of the CDR3 is 14 residues. CDR3 residues: CSVSEGRGTDTQYF. The CDR3 DNA follows: TGCAGTGTATCCGAGGGCAGAGGCACAGATACGCAGTATTTT.

As concerns this clonotype: A much larger clone lies a single base off, so this may be a read error. This chain uses TRBV10-3 with TRBJ2-1, with 15 bases aligning to TRBD2. CDR1 and CDR2 (germline): ENHRY, SYGVKD. CDR3 size: 14 residues. The V and J ends lost 8 bases and 7 bases, in that order; junction bases with no gene match: 3. The CDR3 sequence: CAIRGTSGGNEQFF. CDR3 nucleotide sequence: TGTGCCATCCGTGGGACTAGCGGGGGGAATGAGCAGTTCTTC.

The rearrangement joins TRBV5-1 to TRBJ2-7; D uncertain. Trimming took off 0 bases at V and 0 bases at J, with 7 bases between the two ends. Germline V CDR1 and CDR2: SGHRS, YFSETQ. The CDR3 has 14 amino acids. CDR3 DNA sequence: TGCGCCAGCAGCTTGGAAGTCGGCTCCTACGAGCAGTACTTC. This codes for CASSLEVGSYEQYF.

For this clonotype: One end of the junction is discordant with germline, which a read error may explain. The chain uses TRBV9 and TRBJ1-1; D is perhaps TRBD1 (5 bases). The CDR3 consists of 15 residues. Germline V gene data show CDR1 as SGDLS and CDR2 as YYNGEE. CDR3 coding DNA: TGTACCAGCAGCTCATCGGGGGGGGTGGGCACTGAAGCTTTCTTT. Its protein is CTSSSSGGVGTEAFF.

The chain couples TRBV30 to TRBJ1-1, with 9 bases fitting TRBD1. There are 14 residues in the CDR3. The V and J ends lost 5 bases and 4 bases, in that order; junction bases with no gene match: 8. The germline CDR1 and CDR2 sequences are GTSNPN and SVGIG (reference sequence). CDR3 loop: CAWEPGQGGTEAFF. The CDR3 nucleotides are TGTGCCTGGGAACCGGGACAGGGAGGCACTGAAGCTTTCTTT.

The table lists this clonotype with a few counts. This chain connects TRBV29-1 to TRBJ1-2, with a possible D match to TRBD1 (5 bases). CDR1 is SQVTM, CDR2 ANQGSEA, per germline. V was shortened by 0 bases and J by 5 bases, with 16 bases between the two germline ends. The CDR3 is 15 residues long. The CDR3 region is CSVEDLPRDRYGYTF. The CDR3 bases are TGCAGCGTTGAAGATCTTCCCAGGGATAGGTATGGCTACACCTTC.

This clonotype was detected many times. The chain joins TRBV29-1 to TRBJ1-2, with D hard to call. CDR1 is SQVTM, CDR2 ANQGSEA, per germline. The ends were cut back, 3 bases at V and 2 bases at J, with 10 bases in the middle. CDR3 length equals 13 residues. The CDR3 nucleotides are TGCAGCGTTGACTCGGAAGGGAACTATGGCTACACCTTC. This translates into CSVDSEGNYGYTF.

The CDR3, as DNA: TGTGCCAGCAGCGATGATCCAGGGGAAACGGGGAAGACCCAGTACTTC. It yields the protein CASSDDPGETGKTQYF. This chain links TRBV5-6 with TRBJ2-7, with D tentatively TRBD1 (6 bases). The DNA end lines up better with TRBJ2-5; the J call may be wrong. Germline V gives CDR1 SGHDT, CDR2 YYEEEE. The CDR3 has 16 residues.

The CDR3 region has the DNA TGTGCCAGCAGCCCCCCCGCGCAGGGGGTTCAAAAACTGTTTTTT. Encoded protein: CASSPPAQGVQKLFF. The rearrangement links TRBV7-2 to TRBJ1-4, with 7 bases matching TRBD1. The CDR3 sequence is 15 residues long. Trimming at V came to 5 bases and at J to 9 bases, leaving 12 bases not matched to a gene. CDR1 is SGHTA and CDR2 is FQGNSA in the germline V gene.

This rearrangement joins TRBV5-6 to TRBJ1-2; 7 nucleotides line up with TRBD1. This CDR3 comprises 16 residues. V trimming: 4 bases; J trimming: 7 bases; junction bases outside the gene matches: 16. Per germline, CDR1 SGHDT and CDR2 YYEEEE. The CDR3 coding sequence is TGTGCCAGCAGCCAAAACCCATCGACAGGGAGAAGTGGCTACACCTTC. Protein product: CASSQNPSTGRSGYTF. The variable domain in full, with the rest retrieved from reference TRBV5-6 and TRBJ1-2, is DAGVTQSPTHLIKTRGQQVTLRCSPKSGHDTVSWYQQALGQGPQFIFQYYEEEERQRGNFPDRFSGHQFPNYSSELNVNALLLGDSALYLCASSQNPSTGRSGYTFGSGTRLTVV.

The chain combines TRBV28 with TRBJ2-2; D gene uncertain. The CDR3 spans 15 residues. With 6 bases removed from V and 1 base from J, the gap between germline ends came to 12 bases. Germline V CDR1 and CDR2: MDHEN, SYDVKM. The CDR3 DNA reads as TGTGCCAGCAGACCCGACGGTTTGAACACCGGGGAGCTGTTTTTT. Translation gives CASRPDGLNTGELFF.

This clonotype was seen a few times. This chain connects TRBV3-1 to TRBJ1-6; 8 bases fit TRBD1. V was clipped by 1 base and J by 6 bases; unmatched bases: 8. Germline V gene lookup returns CDR1 LGHDT and CDR2 YNNKEL (reference sequence). The CDR3 contains 17 residues. This CDR3 reads CASSQVTGGSSNSPLHF. The DNA of the CDR3 is TGTGCCAGCAGCCAAGTAACAGGGGGAAGCAGTAATTCACCCCTCCACTTT.

The chain joins TRBV4-2 to TRBJ2-1; D unclear. The CDR3 totals 15 residues. From germline, CDR1 is LGHNA and CDR2 YNFKEQ. V was trimmed by 1 base and J by 5 bases, leaving 12 bases between them. As DNA, the CDR3 is TGTGCCAGCAGCCAAGTGGCCAATCTAAACAATGAGCAGTTCTTC. It codes for CASSQVANLNNEQFF.